Reported below is one T cell receptor (beta chain). Profiled with immunoSEQ multiplex PCR; TCRdb holds only in-frame clones, not every one. This table holds some 2.3 million clones, 85% to 95% found once. These data are taken from a study of shared clonotypes between healthy human individuals. J lost 7 bases, V lost 3 bases, and 11 bases had no gene match. This CDR3 region has 16 residues. Germline V gene lookup returns CDR1 SGHAT and CDR2 FQNNGV. Sequenced input: naive CD4+ T cells from PBMCs. The subset was: CD45RA+ positively selected. The TCR was taken from a man younger than 35 in good health. Some clones in this sample may be carry-over from other donors' samples. This rearrangement joins TRBV11-2 to TRBJ2-2; 7 bases agree with TRBD2. The CDR3 DNA reads as TGTGCCAGCAGCTTTTTGGGGAGGGCCTCGGACGGGGAGCTGTTTTTT. Protein sequence: CASSFLGRASDGELFF.